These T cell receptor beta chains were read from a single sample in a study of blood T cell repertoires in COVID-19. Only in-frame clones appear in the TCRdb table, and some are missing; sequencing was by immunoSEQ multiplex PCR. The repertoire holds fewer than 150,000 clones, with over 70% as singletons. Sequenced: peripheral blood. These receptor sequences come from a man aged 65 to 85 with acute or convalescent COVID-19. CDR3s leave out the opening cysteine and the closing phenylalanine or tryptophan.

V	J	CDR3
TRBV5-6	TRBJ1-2	ASSPQGQLANYGYT
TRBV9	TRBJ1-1	ASGQNTEAF
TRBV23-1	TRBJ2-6	ASSHAGGLAGANVLT
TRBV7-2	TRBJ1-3	ASRGGSGNTIY
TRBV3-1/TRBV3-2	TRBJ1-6	ASSRQHKSGNSPLH
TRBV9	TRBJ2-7	ASSASTGRTYEQY
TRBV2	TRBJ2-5	ASSETKTQY
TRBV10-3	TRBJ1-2	AISRTGGNYGYT
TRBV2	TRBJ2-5	ASSDRLVKETQY
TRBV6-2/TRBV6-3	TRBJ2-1	ASSPLRESSYNEQF
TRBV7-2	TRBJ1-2	ASSLTPGDYGYT
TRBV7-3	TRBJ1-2	ASSSGQGAYGYT
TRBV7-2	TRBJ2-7	ASSFDRGSHYEQY
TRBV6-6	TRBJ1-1	ASSYGGGTEAF
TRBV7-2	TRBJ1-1	ASSSQYDTEAF
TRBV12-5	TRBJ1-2	ASGLINPGQAGGYT
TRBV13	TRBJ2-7	ASTLGQGINEQY
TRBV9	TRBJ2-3	ASSVTTDTQY
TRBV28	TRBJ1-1	ASSSPDRGEAF
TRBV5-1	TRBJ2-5	ASSSLSSALGRLAGQETQY
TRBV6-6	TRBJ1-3	ASTDRPSSGNTIY
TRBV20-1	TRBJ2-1	SASELGRGNEQF
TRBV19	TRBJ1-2	ASSIAFWANYGYT
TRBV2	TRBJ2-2	ASSAGRPSTGELF
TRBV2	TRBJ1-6	ASRVSMIPYNSPLH
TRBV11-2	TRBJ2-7	ASSLVAGASYEQY
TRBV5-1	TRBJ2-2	ASSLVAGVDTGELF
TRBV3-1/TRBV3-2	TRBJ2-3	ASSQDLGGGSSSTDTQY
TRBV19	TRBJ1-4	ASSDPRGPTNEKLF
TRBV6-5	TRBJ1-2	ASSQQGAMGYT
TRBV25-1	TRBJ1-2	ATQGTGVTNYGYT
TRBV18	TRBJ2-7	ASSPPSAVYEQY
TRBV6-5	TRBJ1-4	ASSYSDSVGGKLF
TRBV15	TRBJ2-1	ATVLAADNEQF
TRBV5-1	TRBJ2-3	ASSPTSGGAAGTQY
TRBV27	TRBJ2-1	ASRETGVNEQF
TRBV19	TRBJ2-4	ASSIYKNIQY
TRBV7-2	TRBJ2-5	ASSLGQGALETQY
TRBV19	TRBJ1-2	ASSLDRAARDGYT
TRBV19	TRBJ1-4	ATQGATNEKLF
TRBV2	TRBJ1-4	ASSGKGAATNEKLF
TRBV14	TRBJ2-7	ASSQGFRTGLALSYEQY
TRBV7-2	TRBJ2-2	ASSLALLAGGFGGELF
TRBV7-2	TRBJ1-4	ASSFPGGKLF
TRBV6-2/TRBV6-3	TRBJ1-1	ASSPIPGQGSTEAF
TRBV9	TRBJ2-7	ASSVDYGRSHEQY
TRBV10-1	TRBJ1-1	ASARTEAF
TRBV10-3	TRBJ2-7	AISHLTGSYEQY
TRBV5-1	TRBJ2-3	ASSLVSEDTQY
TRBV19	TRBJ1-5	ASSIHQGQNQPQH
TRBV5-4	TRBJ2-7	ASSLTSGFSYEQY
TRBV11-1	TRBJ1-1	ASRLRQGRGNTEAF
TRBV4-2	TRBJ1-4	ASSQVERMREKLF
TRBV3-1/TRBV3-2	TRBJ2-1	ASSPRDRGRYNEQF
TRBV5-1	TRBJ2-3	ASSFPGMDTQY
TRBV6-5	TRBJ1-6	ASSYSDRRGPLH
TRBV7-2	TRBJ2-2	ASSLDLGELF
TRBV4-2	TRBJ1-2	ASSQVANYGYT
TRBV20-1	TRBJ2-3	SASASLNTDTQY
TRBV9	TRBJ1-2	ASSPGQDDYGYT